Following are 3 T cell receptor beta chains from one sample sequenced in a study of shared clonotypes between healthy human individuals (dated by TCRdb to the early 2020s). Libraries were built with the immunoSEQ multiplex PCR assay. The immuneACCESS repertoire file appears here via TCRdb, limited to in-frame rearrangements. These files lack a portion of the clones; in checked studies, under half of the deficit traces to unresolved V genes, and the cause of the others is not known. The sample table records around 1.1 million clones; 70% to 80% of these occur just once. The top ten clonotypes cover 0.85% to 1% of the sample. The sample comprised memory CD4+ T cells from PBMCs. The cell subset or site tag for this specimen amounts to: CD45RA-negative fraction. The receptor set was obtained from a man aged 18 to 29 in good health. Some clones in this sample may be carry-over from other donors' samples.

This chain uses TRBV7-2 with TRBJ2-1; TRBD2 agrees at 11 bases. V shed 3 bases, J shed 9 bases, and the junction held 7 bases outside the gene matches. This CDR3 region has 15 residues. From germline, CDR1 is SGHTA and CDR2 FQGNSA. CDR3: CASSFTSGSVGEQFF. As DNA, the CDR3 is TGTGCCAGCAGCTTCACTAGCGGGAGTGTGGGTGAGCAGTTCTTC.

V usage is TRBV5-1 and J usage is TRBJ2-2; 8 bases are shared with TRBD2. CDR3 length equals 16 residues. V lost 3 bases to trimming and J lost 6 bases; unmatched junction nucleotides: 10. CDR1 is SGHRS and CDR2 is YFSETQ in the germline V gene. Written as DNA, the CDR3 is TGCGCCAGCAGCTACAGAGCGGGAGTAAACTCCGGGGAGCTGTTTTTT. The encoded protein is CASSYRAGVNSGELFF.

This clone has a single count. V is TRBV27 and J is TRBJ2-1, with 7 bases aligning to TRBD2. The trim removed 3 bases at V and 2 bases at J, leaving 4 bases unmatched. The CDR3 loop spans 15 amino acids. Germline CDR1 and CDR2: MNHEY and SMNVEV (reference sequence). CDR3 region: CASSFWGGPYNEQFF. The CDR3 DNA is TGTGCCAGCAGTTTTTGGGGAGGGCCCTACAATGAGCAGTTCTTC.